The 7 T cell receptor beta chains reported below all come from one sample, sequenced in a study of vaccination and CD4 T cells after COVID-19. Sample treatment: roughly 10-day PBMC culture with coronavirus spike peptide pools or control peptides (ViraFEST assay). Which antigens these TCRs recognize remains unknown. Cultured CD4+ T-cell DNA underwent Oncomine TCR Beta short-read sequencing. In TCRdb, the PCR reads were re-called with MiXCR into one record per CDR3 protein. The table records approximately 14,000 distinct CDR3 sequences, just over 20% of them present only once. Source: CD4+ T cells from blood, cultured in vitro, taken before SARS-CoV-2 vaccination. Receptor source: a human donor who received a COVID-19 vaccine.

This clonotype showed up just a few times. J is TRBJ2-3 and V is TRBV7-7; unclear D gene. Germline V gene data show CDR1 as SSHAT and CDR2 as FNYEAQ (reference sequence). The CDR3 runs to 13 residues. V shed 1 base and J shed 4 bases, with 6 bases lying between them. The CDR3 here is CASSLGIADTQYF. The CDR3 DNA follows: TGTGCCAGCAGCTTAGGTATAGCAGATACGCAGTATTTT.

This clonotype was counted only a few times. The rearrangement links TRBV19 to TRBJ2-5; D is tentatively TRBD1 or TRBD2 (6 bases each). The V end was cut by 0 bases, the J end by 5 bases, with 16 bases between. The CDR3 runs to 16 residues. In germline, CDR1 is LNHDA, CDR2 SQIVND (reference sequence). The chain's CDR3 is CASSIDRGSGWETQYF. The CDR3 DNA reads TGTGCCAGTAGTATAGACAGGGGTAGCGGTTGGGAGACCCAGTACTTC.

This clonotype appeared a few times. This rearrangement joins TRBV24-1 to TRBJ1-2; no clear D. Germline V CDR1 and CDR2: KGHDR, SFDVKD. The CDR3 length is 12 residues. V lost 2 bases, J lost 8 bases, and 8 bases lay in between. CDR3 loop: CATSDSILGYTF. DNA of the CDR3: TGTGCCACCAGTGATTCTATTCTGGGCTACACCTTC.

Judged by abundance, this clonotype is medium-sized (0.01 to 0.1%). The chain employs TRBV2 and TRBJ1-6; D is unclear. Germline CDR1 and CDR2: SNHLY and FYNNEI. The CDR3 covers 15 residues. The ends were cut back, 4 bases at V and 0 bases at J, with 7 bases in the middle. The CDR3 loop reads CASSGIVSYNSPLHF. The CDR3 DNA reads as TGTGCCAGCAGTGGGATAGTCTCCTATAATTCACCCCTCCACTTT.

This clonotype showed up just once. The gene calls are TRBV30 and TRBJ1-5; 8 nucleotides agree with TRBD1. V was clipped by 3 bases and J by 3 bases; unmatched bases: 1. Germline V gene data show CDR1 as GTSNPN and CDR2 as SVGIG (reference sequence). CDR3 size: 13 residues. DNA of the CDR3: TGTGCCTGGAGCCAGGGGGCCAATCAGCCCCAGCATTTT. This encodes CAWSQGANQPQHF.

This chain links TRBV6-1 with TRBJ2-2, with TRBD2 as a possible D gene (5 bases). Trimming left V 7 bases short and J 3 bases short, with 18 bases between. CDR1 is MNHNS and CDR2 is SASEGT in the germline V gene. This CDR3 comprises 16 residues. This CDR3 reads CASTGSGGGHTGELFF. In DNA form, the CDR3 reads TGTGCCAGCACCGGAAGCGGCGGAGGTCACACCGGGGAGCTGTTTTTT.

The chain carries TRBV11-3 and TRBJ1-1; D call uncertain. Germline-derived CDR1 and CDR2 are SGHNT and YENEEA. The length of the CDR3 is 12 residues. V was shortened by 4 bases and J by 8 bases, with 11 bases between the two germline ends. The CDR3 region has the DNA TGTGCCAGCAGCTCTGGGCTCAGGGAAGCTTTCTTT. Translating it yields CASSSGLREAFF.